This TCR beta chain was captured by sequencing in a study of graft-versus-host responses after intestinal transplantation. General study findings and limits: Detected in recipient marrow were GvH clones, some of which were first observed in ileum or blood.

The germline V gene has CDR1 MGHRA and CDR2 YSYEKL. Trimming cost V 4 bases and J 4 bases, with 13 bases left between them. This CDR3 has 14 residues. The protocol was immunoSEQ multiplex PCR, while the TCRdb copy is restricted to in-frame clones and leaves out a portion. The sample carries tens of thousands of clones, 80% to 90% recorded once. With regard to this clone: Its antigen is still unknown.

The source material was unstimulated CD8+ T cells sorted from spleen or lymph node cells, sampled before intestinal transplant. This sequence originates from a human donor who received an intestinal transplant. The V gene is TRBV4-1, the J gene TRBJ1-2; D ambiguous. In DNA form, the CDR3 reads TGCGCCAGCAGCCCGCAAGACACGGCCTATGGCTACACCTTC. Encoded protein: CASSPQDTAYGYTF.